The 10 T cell receptor beta chains below come from one sample, sequenced in a study of cytomegalovirus exposure and HLA in healthy donors. Use of 60 Vbeta and 13 Jbeta primers characterized the PCR. Sequencing used immunoSEQ multiplex PCR; TCRdb keeps in-frame clones, though not all of them. The table shows roughly 190,000 clones, with around 80% occurring only once. Sample: PBMCs. The receptor source for this set is a man aged 35 to 55 in good health and CMV-seropositive.

The genes are TRBV6-4 and TRBJ2-1; 9 nucleotides line up with TRBD1. Germline CDR1 MRHNA, CDR2 SNTAGT. The CDR3 has 16 amino acids. Trimming at V came to 3 bases and at J to 9 bases, leaving 12 bases not matched to a gene. CDR3 nucleotide sequence: TGTGCCAGCAGTGATGGGGAGGGACAGGGTCATATTGAGCAGTTCTTC. It encodes CASSDGEGQGHIEQFF.

With respect to this clone: One end of the junction varies from germline; a read error may be responsible. The chain recombines TRBV7-9 with TRBJ2-7; D is ambiguous. The CDR3 length is 12 residues. Germline assignment: CDR1 SEHNR and CDR2 FQNEAQ (reference sequence). The CDR3 region has the DNA TGTTCCAGCAGCTTAGTTACCTACGAGCAGTACTTC. Translation: CSSSLVTYEQYF.

V and J are TRBV30 and TRBJ2-1; 11 bases are a match to TRBD2. Germline V gene data show CDR1 as GTSNPN and CDR2 as SVGIG (reference sequence). The CDR3 is 18 residues long. V lost 0 bases to trimming and J lost 5 bases; unmatched junction nucleotides: 12. This chain's CDR3 is CAWSVRLAGGPADNEQFF. The CDR3 nucleotides read TGTGCCTGGAGTGTACGGCTAGCGGGAGGACCCGCGGACAATGAGCAGTTCTTC.

The gene calls are TRBV7-6 and TRBJ2-7, with 10 nucleotides matching TRBD1. CDR3 size: 16 residues. Germline values: CDR1 SGHVS, CDR2 FNYEAQ. The V segment lost 5 bases and the J segment 6 bases; nucleotides outside the gene matches: 13. The CDR3 reads CASSQSSGTGVGEQYF. The CDR3 DNA reads TGTGCCAGCAGCCAATCCTCCGGGACAGGGGTAGGCGAGCAGTACTTC.

J is TRBJ2-7 and V is TRBV6-1; 8 bases align to TRBD2. The CDR3 runs to 13 residues. Germline CDR1 reads MNHNS; CDR2 reads SASEGT. V shed 8 bases and J 3 bases; nucleotides not matched to a gene: 6. The CDR3 loop is CASSGGARYEQYF. CDR3 nucleotides: TGTGCCAGCTCCGGGGGGGCTCGCTACGAGCAGTACTTC.

For the CDR3, the DNA is TGCAGCGTGGGGGGACAGACTAACTATGGCTACACCTTC. It specifies CSVGGQTNYGYTF. J is TRBJ1-2 and V is TRBV29-1; TRBD1 matches at 7 bases. The CDR3 has 13 residues. With 6 bases clipped from V and 0 bases from J, the junction kept 4 bases outside the gene matches. Germline assignment: CDR1 SQVTM and CDR2 ANQGSEA.

This chain connects TRBV28 to TRBJ2-7; possibly TRBD2 for D (6 bases). This CDR3 contains 13 residues. Trimming pared 6 bases from V and 4 bases from J, leaving 13 bases between. Germline loops: CDR1 MDHEN, CDR2 SYDVKM. The CDR3 DNA follows: TGTGCCAGCAGCCCGGGACGGGAGTACGAGCAGTACTTC. It translates to CASSPGREYEQYF.

The J gene is TRBJ2-6, the V gene TRBV19; D is perhaps TRBD2 (6 bases). CDR3 size: 17 residues. Trimming took off 5 bases at V and 0 bases at J, with 14 bases between the two ends. Germline V CDR1 and CDR2: LNHDA, SQIVND (reference sequence). The CDR3 reads CASSPGRRSSGANVLTF. The CDR3, as DNA: TGTGCCAGTAGTCCGGGGAGGAGAAGCTCTGGGGCCAACGTCCTGACTTTC.

This sequence joins TRBV10-3 and TRBJ2-2, with 8 bases identical to TRBD1. Germline lookup yields CDR1 ENHRY and CDR2 SYGVKD. The length of the CDR3 is 14 residues. V trimming: 8 bases; J trimming: 7 bases; junction bases outside the gene matches: 9. In nucleotides, the CDR3 is TGTGCCATCGGCCGGGACAGGAACCACGGGGAGCTGTTTTTT. It encodes CAIGRDRNHGELFF.

The rearrangement links TRBV11-2 to TRBJ1-4; D is ambiguous. This CDR3 has 15 residues. Trimming cost V 1 base and J 7 bases, with 13 bases left between them. The germline V gene encodes CDR1 SGHAT and CDR2 FQNNGV. In nucleotides, the CDR3 is TGTGCCAGCAGCTTAGGGGTACGGCAGGCTGAAAAACTGTTTTTT. It specifies CASSLGVRQAEKLFF. Supplemented by reference TRBV11-2 and TRBJ1-4, the full variable domain reads EAGVAQSPRYKIIEKRQSVAFWCNPISGHATLYWYQQILGQGPKLLIQFQNNGVVDDSQLPKDRFSAERLKGVDSTLKIQPAKLEDSAVYLCASSLGVRQAEKLFFGSGTQLSVL.